Listed here is a single TCR beta chain. Its target is unknown. Some clones are missing from TCRdb's copy, which holds only in-frame ones; the method was immunoSEQ multiplex PCR. The data contain 40,000 to 60,000 clones, approximately 79% of them singletons. The germline V gene encodes CDR1 SEHNR and CDR2 FQNEAQ (reference sequence). The length of the CDR3 is 16 residues. Trimming removed 5 bases at V and 9 bases at J, with 23 bases between. The data stem from a study of PD-L1 blockade in urothelial cancer. Study details: Median T cell yield per blood sample was about 150,000 cells. Study-wide results and limits: Better survival was predicted by below-median pretreatment blood TCR clonality.

Time point here: pretreatment peripheral blood. A total of 1 to 8 samples per patient were collected pretreatment and on-treatment. The TCR was taken from a man aged 65-85 years with urothelial cancer. Sample: PBMCs, taken around atezolizumab (anti-PD-L1) treatment. The gene calls are TRBV7-9 and TRBJ2-1, with a possible D match to TRBD2 (6 bases). DNA for the CDR3: TGTGCCAGCAGCCGGGACTTCGGCGGTTTCTACGGTGAGCAGTTCTTC. Translated, it gives CASSRDFGGFYGEQFF.